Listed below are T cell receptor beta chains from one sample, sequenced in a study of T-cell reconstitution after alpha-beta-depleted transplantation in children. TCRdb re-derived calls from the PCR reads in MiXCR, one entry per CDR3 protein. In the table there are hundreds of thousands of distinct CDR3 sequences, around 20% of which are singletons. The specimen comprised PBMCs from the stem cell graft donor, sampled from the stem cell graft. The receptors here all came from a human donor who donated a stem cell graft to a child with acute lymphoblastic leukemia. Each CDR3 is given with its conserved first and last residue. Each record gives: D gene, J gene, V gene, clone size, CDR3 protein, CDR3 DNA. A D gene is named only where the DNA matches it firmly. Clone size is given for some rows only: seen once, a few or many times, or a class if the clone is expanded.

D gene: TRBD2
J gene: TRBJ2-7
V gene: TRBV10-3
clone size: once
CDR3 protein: CAISEIEAGGPGYEQYF
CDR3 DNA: TGTGCCATCAGTGAGATCGAGGCGGGAGGGCCTGGGTACGAGCAGTACTTC

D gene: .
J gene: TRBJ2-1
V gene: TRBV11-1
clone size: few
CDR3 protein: CASSLARLLPDNEQFF
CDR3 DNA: TGTGCCAGCAGCTTAGCAAGACTCCTCCCGGACAATGAGCAGTTCTTT

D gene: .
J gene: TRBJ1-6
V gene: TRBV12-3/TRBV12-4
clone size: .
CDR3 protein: CASSFAGWNSPLHF
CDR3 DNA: TGTGCCAGCAGTTTCGCAGGGTGGAATTCACCCCTCCACTTT

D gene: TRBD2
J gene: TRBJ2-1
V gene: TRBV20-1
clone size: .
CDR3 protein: CCAYLLTGLAGDEQFF
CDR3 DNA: TGCTGTGCTTACCTACTTACGGGACTAGCTGGCGATGAGCAGTTCTTC

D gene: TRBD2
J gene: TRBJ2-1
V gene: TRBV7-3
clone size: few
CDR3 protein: CASSVLAGASYNEQFF
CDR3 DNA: TGTGCCAGCAGCGTACTAGCGGGAGCATCCTACAATGAGCAGTTCTTC

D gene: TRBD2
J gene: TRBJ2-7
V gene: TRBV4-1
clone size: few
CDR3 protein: CASSREGRETSEQYF
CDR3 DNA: TGCGCCAGCAGTCGAGAAGGGCGGGAGACCAGCGAGCAGTACTTC

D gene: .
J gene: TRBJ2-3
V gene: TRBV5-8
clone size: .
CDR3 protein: CASSLRGLTSTDTQYF
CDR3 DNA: TGTGCCAGCAGCTTAAGAGGGCTCACGTCCACAGATACGCAGTATTTT

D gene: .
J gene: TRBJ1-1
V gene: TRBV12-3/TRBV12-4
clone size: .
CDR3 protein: CASSPPGGLNTEAFF
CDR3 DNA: TGTGCCAGCAGTCCGCCGGGGGGGCTGAACACTGAAGCTTTCTTT

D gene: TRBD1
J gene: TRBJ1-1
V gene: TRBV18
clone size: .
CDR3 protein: CASSPYVPGQGMNTEAFF
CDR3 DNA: TGTGCCAGCTCACCTTATGTCCCGGGACAGGGAATGAACACTGAAGCTTTCTTT

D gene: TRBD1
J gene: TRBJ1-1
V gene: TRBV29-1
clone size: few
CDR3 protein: CSVHRQGFEVGGTEAFF
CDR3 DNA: TGCAGCGTTCACAGACAGGGTTTTGAGGTGGGGGGGACTGAAGCTTTCTTT

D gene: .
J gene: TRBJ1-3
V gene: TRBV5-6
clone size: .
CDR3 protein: CASSLGPISGNTIYF
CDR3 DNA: TGTGCCAGCAGCTTGGGGCCTATATCCGGAAACACCATATATTTT

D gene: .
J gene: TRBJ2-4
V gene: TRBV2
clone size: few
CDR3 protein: CASRRTDAGDIQYF
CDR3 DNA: TGTGCCAGCAGGCGGACAGATGCCGGGGACATTCAGTACTTC

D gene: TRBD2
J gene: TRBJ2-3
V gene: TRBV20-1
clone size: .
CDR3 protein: CSAPGLAVITDTQYF
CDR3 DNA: TGCAGTGCCCCAGGACTAGCGGTGATCACAGATACGCAGTATTTT

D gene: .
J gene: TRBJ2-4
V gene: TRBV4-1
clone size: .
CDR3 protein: CASSQDRISLAKNIQYF
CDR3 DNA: TGCGCCAGCAGCCAAGATCGGATTAGCCTAGCCAAAAACATTCAGTACTTC

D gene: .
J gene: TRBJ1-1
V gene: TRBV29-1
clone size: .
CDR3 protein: CSVEWGARTEAFF
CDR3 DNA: TGCAGCGTTGAATGGGGGGCTAGAACTGAAGCTTTCTTT

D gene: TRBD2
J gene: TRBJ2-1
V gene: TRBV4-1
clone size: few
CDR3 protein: CASSQEGIAGVYNEQFF
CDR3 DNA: TGCGCCAGCAGCCAAGAGGGGATAGCGGGAGTCTACAATGAGCAGTTCTTC

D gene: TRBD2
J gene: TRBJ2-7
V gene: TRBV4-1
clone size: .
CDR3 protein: CASSRGPPGGGPYEQYF
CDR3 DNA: TGCGCCAGCAGCCGGGGGCCCCCCGGGGGGGGCCCCTACGAGCAGTACTTC